This record covers a single TCR beta chain. This sample is drawn from a study of blood T cell repertoires in COVID-19. On the study more broadly: The cDNA or gDNA used as material had been derived from T cells, B-cell-depleted T cells, or PBMCs.

The V end lost 0 bases, the J end lost 3 bases, and 14 bases lay between the germline ends. The V gene's germline CDR1 is KGHSH and CDR2 LQKENI. CDR3 length: 16 amino acids. The table came from immunoSEQ multiplex PCR; TCRdb's copy has only in-frame clones and leaves some out. The table records 200,000 to 250,000 clones, 83% of them present only once. Across 20 to 25 US areas, participants ranged in age from roughly 18 to 95 years. Assignment of participants to cohorts was predicated upon participant-reported clinical history. The sequence was obtained from a woman aged 45-59 years who had been exposed to COVID-19. Sequencing used PBMCs or T cells enriched from blood (not recorded which). V usage is TRBV18 and J usage is TRBJ1-2, with D unresolved. The DNA of the CDR3 is TGTGCCAGCTCACCACCTGGATGGAGGGTTGACTATGGCTACACCTTC. Protein sequence: CASSPPGWRVDYGYTF.